The 28 T cell receptor beta chains given below trace back to one sample, sequenced in a study of CD8+ T cells in alopecia areata listed by TCRdb under 2018. The method behind the library was the immunoSEQ multiplex PCR assay. RNA was extracted from all samples and reverse transcribed into cDNA as template for TCR sequencing. The source is immuneACCESS, and TCRdb retained only in-frame sequences with V and J called. Part of the clones is not carried over; for the studies checked, unresolved V genes explain less than half of this, and the remainder is unexplained. In this sample the table shows 90,000 to 120,000 clones, 45% to 60% of which occur a single time. The ten largest clones add up to about 23% of the sample. The sample consisted of NKG2D-low CD8+ T cells sorted from blood. This specimen's cell subset or site label, per the study, means: sorted CD8+ NKG2D-low blood T cells. These receptors came from a human donor with alopecia areata.

The V call is TRBV5-1, the J call TRBJ2-7; D is perhaps TRBD2 (7 bases). Germline assignment: CDR1 SGHRS and CDR2 YFSETQ. Trimming removed 0 bases at V and 4 bases at J, with 14 bases between. There are 15 residues in the CDR3. CDR3 in amino acids: CASSLGWAGAYEQYF. Here the CDR3 DNA reads TGCGCCAGCAGCTTGGGATGGGCGGGGGCATACGAGCAGTACTTC.

V and J are TRBV5-1 and TRBJ1-2; D is perhaps TRBD1 (6 bases). Germline V gene sequence: CDR1 SGHRS, CDR2 YFSETQ. V dropped 0 bases and J dropped 0 bases, with 15 bases sitting between them. The CDR3 contains 17 residues. CDR3 DNA sequence: TGCGCCAGCAGCTTGGGGACAGACTTTATGCCTAACTATGGCTACACCTTC. It translates to CASSLGTDFMPNYGYTF.

The V and J genes are TRBV4-1 and TRBJ2-1; D not certain. This CDR3 has 17 amino acids. V lost 1 base to trimming and J lost 5 bases, with 18 bases between them. Per the germline V gene, CDR1 is MGHRA and CDR2 is YSYEKL. This CDR3 reads CASSQAPVNTIHNEQFF. CDR3 nucleotide sequence: TGCGCCAGCAGCCAAGCCCCGGTAAATACTATCCACAATGAGCAGTTCTTC.

The chain links TRBV7-9 to TRBJ2-7; D unclear. The germline V and J ends were trimmed by 4 bases and 2 bases, with 15 bases remaining between them. The CDR3 totals 15 residues. Germline V gene lookup returns CDR1 SEHNR and CDR2 FQNEAQ (reference sequence). CDR3 DNA sequence: TGTGCCAGCAGCTCCCCTAAAGCCGTGGCCTACGAGCAGTACTTC. It translates to CASSSPKAVAYEQYF.

The rearrangement links TRBV5-1 to TRBJ2-2; 11 nucleotides match TRBD1. The CDR3 length is 15 residues. After removal of 4 bases from V and 4 bases from J, the junction contained 3 bases not matched to a gene. Germline V gene data show CDR1 as SGHRS and CDR2 as YFSETQ. CDR3 bases: TGCGCCAGCAGCAAGGACAGGGGGCGCACCGGGGAGCTGTTTTTT. Translated: CASSKDRGRTGELFF. The full variable domain, in which reference TRBV5-1 and TRBJ2-2 provide the parts outside the CDR3, is KAGVTQTPRYLIKTRGQQVTLSCSPISGHRSVSWYQQTPGQGLQFLFEYFSETQRNKGNFPGRFSGRQFSNSRSEMNVSTLELGDSALYLCASSKDRGRTGELFFGEGSRLTVL.

The chain employs TRBV13 and TRBJ2-3; 7 bases match TRBD2. There are 15 residues in the CDR3. V lost 5 bases to trimming and J lost 1 base; unmatched junction nucleotides: 6. The germline V gene encodes CDR1 PRHDT and CDR2 FYEKMQ (reference sequence). CDR3 in amino acids: CASSQSSGGTDTQYF. The CDR3 nucleotides are TGTGCCAGCAGCCAATCTAGCGGAGGCACAGATACGCAGTATTTT.

This chain uses TRBV6-5 with TRBJ1-1, with D hard to call. The CDR3 loop spans 15 amino acids. Trimming stripped 0 bases from V and 6 bases from J, with 14 bases between. Germline CDR1 MNHEY, CDR2 SVGAGI. The CDR3 here is CASSYSTGAGAEAFF. CDR3 bases: TGTGCCAGCAGTTACTCCACCGGAGCTGGCGCTGAAGCTTTCTTT.

This chain uses TRBV6-5 with TRBJ2-7; D tentatively reads TRBD1 or TRBD2 (5 bases each). The CDR3 covers 14 residues. Germline V gene sequence: CDR1 MNHEY, CDR2 SVGAGI. The V end lost 0 bases, the J end lost 2 bases, and 8 bases lay between the germline ends. The CDR3 sequence: CASSYSRDPYEQYF. CDR3 sequence (DNA): TGTGCCAGCAGTTACTCTAGGGACCCCTACGAGCAGTACTTC.

V is TRBV11-2 and J is TRBJ2-3; D unclear. The CDR3 has 15 amino acids. Trimming took 1 base from V and 2 from J, leaving 10 bases between them. Germline-derived CDR1 and CDR2 are SGHAT and FQNNGV. The DNA of the CDR3 is TGTGCCAGCAGCTTAGCCCGCCGGAACACAGATACGCAGTATTTT. This codes for CASSLARRNTDTQYF.

This rearrangement joins TRBV7-2 to TRBJ2-3; D possibly matches TRBD1 or TRBD2 (5 bases each). Deletions cut 8 bases from V and 3 bases from J, with 30 bases between. The CDR3 sequence is 19 residues long. Germline loops: CDR1 SGHTA, CDR2 FQGNSA. CDR3 coding DNA: TGTGCCAGCGGAGCCGACGGGGCCGACACCTTTTCCCCTACAGATACGCAGTATTTT. This translates into CASGADGADTFSPTDTQYF.

The gene calls are TRBV7-2 and TRBJ2-1; 9 bases fit TRBD2. The CDR3 length is 15 residues. The ends lost 4 bases at V and 6 bases at J; junction bases unmatched: 7. Germline lookup yields CDR1 SGHTA and CDR2 FQGNSA. In DNA form, the CDR3 reads TGTGCCAGCAGCTGGAATAGCGGGAGAGGCAATGAGCAGTTCTTC. Translation gives CASSWNSGRGNEQFF. Full variable domain (missing parts from reference TRBV7-2 and TRBJ2-1): GAGVSQSPSNKVTEKGKDVELRCDPISGHTALYWYRQSLGQGLEFLIYFQGNSAPDKSGLPSDRFSAERTGGSVSTLTIQRTQQEDSAVYLCASSWNSGRGNEQFFGPGTRLTVL.

The chain recombines TRBV5-6 with TRBJ2-1, with 12 bases matching TRBD2. With 7 bases clipped from V and 2 bases from J, the junction kept 1 base outside the gene matches. The length of the CDR3 is 14 residues. Germline-derived CDR1 and CDR2 are SGHDT and YYEEEE. Here the CDR3 reads CASRTSGTYNEQFF. CDR3 bases: TGTGCCAGCCGGACTAGCGGGACCTACAATGAGCAGTTCTTC. Full variable domain (rest looked up from reference TRBV5-6 and TRBJ2-1): DAGVTQSPTHLIKTRGQQVTLRCSPKSGHDTVSWYQQALGQGPQFIFQYYEEEERQRGNFPDRFSGHQFPNYSSELNVNALLLGDSALYLCASRTSGTYNEQFFGPGTRLTVL.

The rearrangement links TRBV7-6 to TRBJ2-1, with D hard to call. Trimming cost V 5 bases and J 5 bases, with 13 bases left between them. This CDR3 spans 14 amino acids. In germline, CDR1 is SGHVS, CDR2 FNYEAQ. CDR3 nucleotides: TGTGCCAGCAGCGCGGACCGGCTCAACAATGAGCAGTTCTTC. It codes for CASSADRLNNEQFF.

This rearrangement joins TRBV29-1 to TRBJ2-1; TRBD2 agrees at 7 bases. The CDR3 contains 13 residues. V lost 6 bases and J lost 4; bases outside the gene matches: 6. Germline loops: CDR1 SQVTM, CDR2 ANQGSEA. Here the CDR3 DNA reads TGCAGCGTGGAGGGGCGGGGGTACAATGAGCAGTTCTTC. Its protein product is CSVEGRGYNEQFF.

This clone was found once. The V gene is TRBV9, the J gene TRBJ2-7, with D possibly being TRBD1 or TRBD2 (5 bases each). V lost 4 bases and J 3 bases, leaving 14 bases between the germline ends. This CDR3 is built from 14 residues. Germline CDR1 reads SGDLS; CDR2 reads YYNGEE. The CDR3 loop reads CASSTGADIYEQYF. CDR3 in DNA: TGTGCCAGCAGCACCGGGGCCGATATCTACGAGCAGTACTTC.

The V gene is TRBV7-9, the J gene TRBJ2-5; 10 bases are a match to TRBD1. The germline CDR1 and CDR2 sequences are SEHNR and FQNEAQ (reference sequence). V shed 6 bases and J 5 bases; nucleotides not matched to a gene: 6. This CDR3 comprises 14 residues. The CDR3 reads CASRLDRGLETQYF. The CDR3 DNA is TGTGCCAGCAGACTCGACAGGGGGCTTGAGACCCAGTACTTC.

The CDR3 bases are TGTGCCAGCAGTGTGGATGAGCAGTTCTTC. It codes for CASSVDEQFF. The chain is built from TRBV28 and TRBJ2-1; D is ambiguous. V dropped 5 bases and J dropped 8 bases, with 4 bases sitting between them. The length of the CDR3 is 10 residues. Germline V gene data show CDR1 as MDHEN and CDR2 as SYDVKM.

The chain links TRBV28 to TRBJ2-7; D might be TRBD2 (6 bases). The CDR3 contains 15 residues. V was clipped by 4 bases and J by 3 bases, with 16 bases between them. CDR1 is MDHEN and CDR2 is SYDVKM in the germline V gene. CDR3 residues: CASSYRPGEGYEQYF. As DNA, the CDR3 is TGTGCCAGCAGTTATCGGCCGGGAGAAGGCTACGAGCAGTACTTC. The full variable domain, rest sourced from reference TRBV28 and TRBJ2-7, is DVKVTQSSRYLVKRTGEKVFLECVQDMDHENMFWYRQDPGLGLRLIYFSYDVKMKEKGDIPEGYSVSREKKERFSLILESASTNQTSMYLCASSYRPGEGYEQYFGPGTRLTVT.

This clone appeared once. The sample carries other DNA sequences with the same CDR3. The CDR3 region is CASSPGGYEQYF. The CDR3, as DNA: TGTGCCAGTAGTCCAGGGGGCTACGAGCAGTACTTC. V gene TRBV19 combines with J gene TRBJ2-7; 7 bases match TRBD1. CDR3 size: 12 residues. J lost 3 bases, V lost 5 bases, and 1 base had no gene match. Per germline, CDR1 LNHDA and CDR2 SQIVND (reference sequence).

The CDR3 sequence is CATTRGDAQGAEADTQYF. CDR3 nucleotides: TGCGCCACCACCCGAGGGGATGCACAGGGGGCTGAAGCAGATACGCAGTATTTT. The V gene is TRBV23-1, the J gene TRBJ2-3; 9 bases match TRBD1. TRBV23-1 is identified as an open reading frame with a role that is uncertain. Unmatched junction bases numbered 21, after V lost 10 bases and J lost 4 bases. The length of the CDR3 is 18 residues.

This clone was picked up one time. CDR3 DNA sequence: TGTGCCAGCACACCGGAGGGAACCTACAATGAGCAGTTCTTC. As protein: CASTPEGTYNEQFF. The rearrangement uses TRBV7-3 and TRBJ2-1; maybe TRBD2 (6 bases). The CDR3 runs to 14 residues. Trimming left V 7 bases short and J 2 bases short, with 12 bases between. In germline, CDR1 is SGHTA, CDR2 FQGTGA.

This sequence joins TRBV30 and TRBJ2-1; weak D call: TRBD1 (5 bases). Germline CDR1 and CDR2: GTSNPN and SVGIG (reference sequence). The CDR3 is 12 residues long. The V end was cut by 2 bases, the J end by 7 bases, with 9 bases between. CDR3 protein: CAWSRTGNEQFF. CDR3 DNA sequence: TGTGCCTGGAGTCGCACAGGAAATGAGCAGTTCTTC.

This chain links TRBV9 with TRBJ2-2; no clear D. Germline values: CDR1 SGDLS, CDR2 YYNGEE. V was clipped by 0 bases and J by 0 bases, with 3 bases between them. The CDR3 is made up of 14 amino acids. CDR3 protein: CASSVVTNTGELFF. Written as DNA, the CDR3 is TGTGCCAGCAGCGTAGTGACGAACACCGGGGAGCTGTTTTTT.

This chain connects TRBV7-9 to TRBJ1-1; D not resolved. CDR3 length: 12 residues. Trimming shortened V by 8 bases and J by 6 bases, and 13 bases separated the two germline ends. Germline V gene lookup returns CDR1 SEHNR and CDR2 FQNEAQ (reference sequence). CDR3 amino acids: CASRKGISEAFF. CDR3 coding DNA: TGTGCCAGCCGAAAAGGAATTTCTGAAGCTTTCTTT. Drawing the rest from reference TRBV7-9 and TRBJ1-1, the complete variable domain is DTGVSQNPRHKITKRGQNVTFRCDPISEHNRLYWYRQTLGQGPEFLTYFQNEAQLEKSRLLSDRFSAERPKGSFSTLEIQRTEQGDSAMYLCASRKGISEAFFGQGTRLTVV.

CDR3 DNA: TGTGCCAGCACCCCTGGTCCTAGCTCCTACGAGCAGTACTTC. Translated, it gives CASTPGPSSYEQYF. The rearrangement links TRBV9 to TRBJ2-7, with unresolved D. The V end was cut by 6 bases, the J end by 0 bases, with 13 bases between. CDR3 length: 14 residues. CDR1 and CDR2 from the germline V gene are SGDLS and YYNGEE.

The rearrangement uses TRBV27 and TRBJ2-1, with 9 bases matching TRBD2. Germline lookup yields CDR1 MNHEY and CDR2 SMNVEV (reference sequence). The CDR3 is made up of 12 amino acids. CDR3 in amino acids: CPAAGGSNEQFF. The CDR3 DNA follows: TGTCCCGCGGCGGGAGGGTCCAATGAGCAGTTCTTC.

This clone was detected a few times. This chain connects TRBV7-9 to TRBJ2-6; D possibly corresponds to TRBD2 (6 bases). This CDR3 comprises 18 residues. CDR1 is SEHNR, CDR2 FQNEAQ, per germline (reference sequence). Between the trimmed V and J ends, which lost 8 bases and 0 bases, there was a span of 20 bases. In DNA, the CDR3 is TGTGCCAGCGCCCCCTCGGACTATCGGGACTCTGGGGCCAACGTCCTGACTTTC. Protein: CASAPSDYRDSGANVLTF. Combining the CDR3 with reference TRBV7-9 and TRBJ2-6 gives the whole variable domain DTGVSQNPRHKITKRGQNVTFRCDPISEHNRLYWYRQTLGQGPEFLTYFQNEAQLEKSRLLSDRFSAERPKGSFSTLEIQRTEQGDSAMYLCASAPSDYRDSGANVLTFGAGSRLTVL.

The sample holds a few counts of this clone. The chain is built from TRBV13 and TRBJ1-5, with unresolved D. Germline-derived CDR1 and CDR2 are PRHDT and FYEKMQ (reference sequence). V lost 0 bases, J lost 2 bases, and 5 bases lay in between. The CDR3 loop spans 14 amino acids. The CDR3 loop is CASSLGAGNQPQHF. CDR3 sequence (DNA): TGTGCCAGCAGCTTAGGGGCAGGCAATCAGCCCCAGCATTTT.